This TCR beta chain originates from a study of T-cell memory formation after mild COVID-19. Whole-study context: TCR clusters were largely donor specific. Whole-study results and caveats: CD4/CD8 balance held among clones contracting day 15 to 85, and later expanders leaned CD4+.

5'RACE with constant-segment primers yielded barcoded, UMI-tagged TCR alpha and TCR beta cDNA libraries. TCRdb called the 5' RACE reads again in MiXCR, with one record for every CDR3 protein. The sample contains hundreds of thousands of distinct CDR3 sequences, roughly 15% of which appear only once. Germline lookup yields CDR1 SEHNR and CDR2 FQNEAQ (reference sequence). This CDR3 contains 15 residues. Trimming cost V 1 base and J 4 bases, with 13 bases left between them. This clonotype showed up just a few times. Its antigen is still unknown. V and J are TRBV7-9 and TRBJ1-1, with D maybe TRBD1 (5 bases). The TCR comes from a man aged 18-30 years who had mild COVID-19 (a few samples of this study predate the infection). Cell type and time point are not known. The specimen sequenced was PBMCs or a T cell subset sorted from them (not recorded which). CDR3 residues: CASSLVVGQATEAFF. The CDR3 bases are TGTGCCAGCAGCTTAGTAGTAGGACAAGCCACTGAAGCTTTCTTT.